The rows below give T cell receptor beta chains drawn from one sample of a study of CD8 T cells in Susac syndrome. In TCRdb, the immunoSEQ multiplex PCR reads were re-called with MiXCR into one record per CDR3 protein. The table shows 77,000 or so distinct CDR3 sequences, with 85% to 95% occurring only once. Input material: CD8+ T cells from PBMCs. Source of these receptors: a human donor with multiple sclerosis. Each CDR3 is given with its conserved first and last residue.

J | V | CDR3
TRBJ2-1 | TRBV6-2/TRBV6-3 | CASSYVALAGDNEQFF
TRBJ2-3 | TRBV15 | CATSRPAGGVSDTQYF
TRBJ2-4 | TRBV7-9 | CASSLYENIQYF
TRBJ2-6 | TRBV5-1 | CASSLGFPLGQGAPGANVLTF
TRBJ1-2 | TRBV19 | CASSISQAANYGYTF
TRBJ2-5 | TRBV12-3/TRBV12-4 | CASSPGTGYQETQYF
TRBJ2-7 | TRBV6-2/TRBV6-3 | CASLLSPSYEQYF
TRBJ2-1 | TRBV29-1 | CSVGIAGRNEQFF
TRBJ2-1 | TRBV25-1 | CASSGGSGGGEQFF
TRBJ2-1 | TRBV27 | CASSQNLLAGPPPIYNEQFF
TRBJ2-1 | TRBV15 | CATSRDPGYNEQFF
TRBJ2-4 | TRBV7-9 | CASSPGWSDKNIQYF
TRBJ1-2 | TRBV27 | CASSGPGISGYGYTF
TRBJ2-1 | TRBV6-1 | CASILGGNEQFF
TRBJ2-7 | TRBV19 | CASSLTVSYEQYF
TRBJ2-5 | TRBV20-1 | CSATTSGVETQYF
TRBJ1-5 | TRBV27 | CASSWAGNQPQHF
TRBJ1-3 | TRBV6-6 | CASSTRDSPDTIYF
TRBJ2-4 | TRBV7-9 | CASSSDWNIQYF
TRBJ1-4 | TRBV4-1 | CASSQDGEKLFF
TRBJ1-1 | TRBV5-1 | CASSPRQAQNTEAFF
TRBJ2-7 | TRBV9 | CASSVGGGQGMNEQYF
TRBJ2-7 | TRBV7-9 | CASNPWGDNTYEQYF
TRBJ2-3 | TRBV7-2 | CASSLMDPDTQYF
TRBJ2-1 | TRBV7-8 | CASSSTSGSSDEQFF
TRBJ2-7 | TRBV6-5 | CASSPGGGRYEQYF
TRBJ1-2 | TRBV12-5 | CASGLVPGQLLGYTF
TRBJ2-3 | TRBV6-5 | CASSYAQGRSDTQYF
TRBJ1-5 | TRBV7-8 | CASSPKLSNQPQHF
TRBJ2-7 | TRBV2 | CASTRGLAVLDEQYF
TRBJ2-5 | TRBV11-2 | CASSPRTSGKGETQYF
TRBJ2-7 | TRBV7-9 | CASSPPGQGREQYF
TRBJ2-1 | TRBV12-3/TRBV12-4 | CASRGGASGTNEQFF
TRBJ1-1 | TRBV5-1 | CASSLVPGPRENGPTEAFF
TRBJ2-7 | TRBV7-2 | CASSYRGGETYEQYF
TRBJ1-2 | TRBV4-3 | CASSQGPGSGHGYTF
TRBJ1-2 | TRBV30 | CAWSPGQGYGYTF